The 17 T cell receptor beta chains in this list originate from one sample, sequenced in a study of control samples from healthy donors and cancer patients. Clones were sequenced by immunoSEQ multiplex PCR, and TCRdb holds only the in-frame ones, with some missing. The sample lists roughly 180,000 clones; 90% to 95% were seen once. Sequencing was performed on blood. All receptors come from a woman in her sixties or seventies in good health.

The chain carries TRBV10-3 and TRBJ2-2; tentatively, D is TRBD1 (6 bases). Trimming took off 2 bases at V and 7 bases at J, with 11 bases between the two ends. Germline CDR1 ENHRY, CDR2 SYGVKD. This CDR3 contains 14 residues. CDR3 loop: CAISEAGDVGELFF. CDR3 nucleotides: TGTGCCATCAGTGAGGCAGGGGACGTCGGGGAGCTGTTTTTT.

This chain joins TRBV7-6 and TRBJ1-2, with 7 positions matching TRBD1. Trimming at V came to 3 bases and at J to 5 bases, leaving 3 bases not matched to a gene. The CDR3 length is 13 residues. CDR1 and CDR2 (germline): SGHVS, FNYEAQ. This chain's CDR3 is CASSFAGGYGYTF. CDR3 sequence (DNA): TGTGCCAGCAGCTTCGCAGGGGGTTATGGCTACACCTTC. The full variable domain, completed using reference TRBV7-6 and TRBJ1-2, is GAGVSQSPRYKVTKRGQDVALRCDPISGHVSLYWYRQALGQGPEFLTYFNYEAQQDKSGLPNDRFSAERPEGSISTLTIQRTEQRDSAMYRCASSFAGGYGYTFGSGTRLTVV.

This sequence joins TRBV7-4 and TRBJ1-2, with a weak D call TRBD1 (5 bases). Trimming cost V 5 bases and J 1 base, with 20 bases left between them. Germline loops: CDR1 SGHVT, CDR2 SQSDAQ. The CDR3 is 17 residues long. The CDR3 nucleotides are TGTGCCAGCAGCCCCCGGGGCGCGGCAGGGCGTAACTATGGCTACACCTTC. This sequence encodes CASSPRGAAGRNYGYTF.

The V call is TRBV6-5, the J call TRBJ1-2; TRBD1 is a possible D gene (6 bases). Trimming shortened V by 6 bases and J by 4 bases, and 15 bases separated the two germline ends. There are 14 residues in the CDR3. CDR1 MNHEY and CDR2 SVGAGI come from the germline V gene. The CDR3 is CASSLKWGAYGYTF. The CDR3, as DNA: TGTGCCAGCAGCTTAAAATGGGGGGCCTATGGCTACACCTTC.

This clone is a singleton in its sample. The V call is TRBV19, the J call TRBJ1-2, with 11 bases fitting TRBD1. Unmatched junction bases numbered 13, after V lost 3 bases and J lost 4 bases. CDR3 size: 18 residues. Germline CDR1 is LNHDA and CDR2 is SQIVND (reference sequence). The CDR3 here is CASSMSTGQGAMGYGYTF. For the CDR3, the DNA is TGTGCCAGTAGTATGTCTACTGGACAGGGGGCGATGGGCTATGGCTACACCTTC.

The rearrangement links TRBV10-3 to TRBJ1-5; a weak D match, TRBD1 (5 bases). The CDR3 covers 18 residues. Germline V gene lookup returns CDR1 ENHRY and CDR2 SYGVKD. V was pared by 0 bases and J by 3 bases, with 18 bases between. CDR3 region: CAISESIRGSGNNQPQHF. The CDR3 DNA reads TGTGCCATCAGTGAGTCGATACGGGGTTCAGGGAACAATCAGCCCCAGCATTTT.

The V call is TRBV29-1, the J call TRBJ1-1, with 7 bases fitting TRBD1. The CDR3 has 12 residues. V shed 7 bases and J 0 bases; nucleotides not matched to a gene: 2. Per germline, CDR1 SQVTM and CDR2 ANQGSEA. The CDR3 reads CSAGQVNTEAFF. CDR3 nucleotides: TGCAGCGCCGGACAGGTGAACACTGAAGCTTTCTTT.

As to this clone: Compared with germline, one end of the junction differs, possibly owing to a read error. This chain connects TRBV5-1 to TRBJ1-3; possibly TRBD1 for D (6 bases). This CDR3 has 11 residues. Germline V gene lookup returns CDR1 SGHRS and CDR2 YFSETQ. CDR3: CASSWTVLIDF. Here the CDR3 DNA reads TGCGCCAGCAGCTGGACAGTCCTCATAGATTTT.

The rearrangement joins TRBV9 to TRBJ1-1; TRBD1 matches 7 bases. CDR3 length: 12 residues. Germline assignment: CDR1 SGDLS and CDR2 YYNGEE. After removal of 2 bases from V and 7 bases from J, the junction contained 2 bases not matched to a gene. DNA of the CDR3: TGTGCCAGCAGCGTTGGGACAGTTGAAGCTTTCTTT. Its protein is CASSVGTVEAFF.

J is TRBJ1-1 and V is TRBV15, with no clear D. The germline V gene encodes CDR1 LNHNV and CDR2 YYDKDF (reference sequence). The CDR3 is made up of 15 amino acids. The germline V and J ends were trimmed by 0 bases and 1 base, with 9 bases remaining between them. CDR3 coding DNA: TGTGCCACCAGCAGAGATTATTCAGGGAACACTGAAGCTTTCTTT. It encodes CATSRDYSGNTEAFF.

The V call is TRBV19, the J call TRBJ2-3; D not certain. CDR1 LNHDA and CDR2 SQIVND come from the germline V gene (reference sequence). Trimming pared 3 bases from V and 4 bases from J, leaving 17 bases between. This CDR3 contains 16 residues. The CDR3 coding sequence is TGTGCCAGTAGTATCCTGGGGAAGGAAAGGTCAGATACGCAGTATTTT. This encodes CASSILGKERSDTQYF.

This sequence joins TRBV19 and TRBJ1-3; 7 positions match TRBD1. The CDR3 is 14 amino acids. In germline, CDR1 is LNHDA, CDR2 SQIVND (reference sequence). V trimming: 5 bases; J trimming: 2 bases; junction bases outside the gene matches: 3. DNA of the CDR3: TGTGCCAGTAGTTGGACAGGTGCTGGAAACACCATATATTTT. It translates to CASSWTGAGNTIYF.

The rearrangement uses TRBV19 and TRBJ1-5, with D possibly TRBD1 on 6 matching bases. This CDR3 is 16 amino acids long. V was pared by 5 bases and J by 0 bases, with 14 bases between. Germline V lookup: CDR1 LNHDA, CDR2 SQIVND (reference sequence). The CDR3 nucleotides are TGTGCCAGTAGTCCTCGGACAGCTTATAGCAATCAGCCCCAGCATTTT. Translation: CASSPRTAYSNQPQHF.

This chain uses TRBV3-1 (or the pseudogene TRBV3-2) with TRBJ1-5; TRBD1 aligns across 7 bases. CDR1 LGHDT and CDR2 YNNKEL come from the germline V gene (reference sequence). After removal of 1 base from V and 2 bases from J, the junction contained 5 bases not matched to a gene. The CDR3 runs to 16 residues. CDR3 DNA: TGTGCCAGCAGCCAAGGGGCAGGGGGTGGCAATCAGCCCCAGCATTTT. As protein: CASSQGAGGGNQPQHF.

This chain uses TRBV6-4 with TRBJ1-1; D call uncertain. Trimming took off 6 bases at V and 1 base at J, with 9 bases between the two ends. Per the germline V gene, CDR1 is MRHNA and CDR2 is SNTAGT. The CDR3 spans 13 residues. The CDR3 nucleotides are TGTGCCAGCAGGCCGGATACGAACACTGAAGCTTTCTTT. Translated, it gives CASRPDTNTEAFF.

This sequence joins TRBV25-1 and TRBJ1-2; D perhaps matches TRBD1 (5 bases). The germline V and J ends were trimmed by 2 bases and 8 bases, with 12 bases remaining between them. The CDR3 sequence is 13 residues long. Germline V gives CDR1 MGHDK, CDR2 SYGVNS. The CDR3 here is CASSESGARGYTF. CDR3 DNA sequence: TGTGCCAGCAGTGAAAGTGGGGCTAGGGGCTACACCTTC.

The genes are TRBV7-3 and TRBJ1-1, with D hard to call. There are 15 residues in the CDR3. The V and J ends lost 4 bases and 1 base respectively, with 13 bases between them. The germline V gene has CDR1 SGHTA and CDR2 FQGTGA. The CDR3 region is CASSSLGVPNTEAFF. The DNA of the CDR3 is TGTGCCAGCAGCTCCCTTGGGGTCCCGAACACTGAAGCTTTCTTT.